This T cell receptor (beta chain) originates from a study of cytomegalovirus exposure and HLA in healthy donors. The overall study: Drawn from HLA-typed donors, about 85 million unique TCRs were held in an early data release. Broader study findings: Later analysis associated a missense DCLRE1C variant with TCR beta V- and J-gene trimming.

The CDR3 has 15 amino acids. Germline V lookup: CDR1 SGHDT, CDR2 YYEEEE. The V and J ends lost 4 bases and 3 bases respectively, with 15 bases between them. PCR employed 60 Vbeta and 13 Jbeta primers. Sequenced by immunoSEQ multiplex PCR; TCRdb stores in-frame clones only, minus some. This table holds around 180,000 clones, approximately 84% found once. Note on this clone: Antigen: not known.

The V call is TRBV5-6, the J call TRBJ2-3, with D perhaps TRBD2 (6 bases). The receptor's source is a man aged 18 to 30 in good health and CMV-seronegative. The sequencing sample was made of PBMCs. The CDR3 here is CASSQGTFGTDTQYF. For the CDR3, the DNA is TGTGCCAGCAGCCAAGGGACTTTTGGAACAGATACGCAGTATTTT.